This T cell receptor (beta chain) was sequenced in a study of cytomegalovirus exposure and HLA in healthy donors. General study findings and limits: An ancestry cluster, one associated with Asian ancestry, reportedly showed fewer N-insertions than the approximately 650-donor mean in a later analysis.

With 8 bases clipped from V and 5 bases from J, the junction kept 7 bases outside the gene matches. CDR3 length equals 13 residues. Per the germline V gene, CDR1 is MNHEY and CDR2 is SVGAGI. Healthy people donating bone marrow made up the donors. Use of 60 Vbeta and 13 Jbeta primers characterized the PCR. TCRdb's table, derived via immunoSEQ multiplex PCR, lists solely in-frame clones and lacks some. The sample has 110,000 or so clones, about 80% seen once; the top ten hold 5% to 5.5%. Points on this clone: Its antigen is not identified.

The TCR sequence derives from a woman aged 30 to 39 in good health and CMV-seropositive. The sequenced sample consisted of PBMCs. The chain combines TRBV6-5 with TRBJ1-2, with 8 bases matching TRBD1. The DNA of the CDR3 is TGTGCCAGCCGTAGGACAGGGCCATATGGCTACACCTTC. Amino acids: CASRRTGPYGYTF.